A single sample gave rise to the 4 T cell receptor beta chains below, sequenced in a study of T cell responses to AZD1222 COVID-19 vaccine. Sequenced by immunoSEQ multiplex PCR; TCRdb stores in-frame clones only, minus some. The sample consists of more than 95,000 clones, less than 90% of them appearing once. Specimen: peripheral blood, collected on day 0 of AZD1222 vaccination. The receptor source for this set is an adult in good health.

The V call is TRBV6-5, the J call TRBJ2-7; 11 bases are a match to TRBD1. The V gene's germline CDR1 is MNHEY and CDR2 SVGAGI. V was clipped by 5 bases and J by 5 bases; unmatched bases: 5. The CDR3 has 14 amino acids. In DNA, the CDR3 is TGTGCCAGCAGTAAGAGGACAGGGGGCCACGAGCAGTACTTC. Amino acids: CASSKRTGGHEQYF.

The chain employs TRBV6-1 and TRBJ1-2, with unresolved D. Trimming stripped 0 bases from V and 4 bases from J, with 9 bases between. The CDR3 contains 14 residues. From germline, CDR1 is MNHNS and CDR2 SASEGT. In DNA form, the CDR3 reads TGTGCCAGCAGTGAAGCCCGGGGTACCTATGGCTACACCTTC. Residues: CASSEARGTYGYTF.

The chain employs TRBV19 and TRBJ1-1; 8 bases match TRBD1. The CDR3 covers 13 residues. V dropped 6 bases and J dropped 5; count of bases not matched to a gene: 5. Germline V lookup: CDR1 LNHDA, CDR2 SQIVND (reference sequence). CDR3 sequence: CASSKTGETEAFF. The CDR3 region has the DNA TGTGCCAGTAGCAAGACAGGGGAAACTGAAGCTTTCTTT.

As DNA, the CDR3 is TGTGCCAGCAGTTACGGGGGACTAGTCAATGAGCAGTTCTTC. It codes for CASSYGGLVNEQFF. This sequence joins TRBV6-2 or TRBV6-3 and TRBJ2-1, with TRBD2 matching over 8 bases. From germline, CDR1 is MNHEY and CDR2 SVGEGT. This CDR3 has 14 amino acids. The junction had 3 bases not matched to a gene; V was cut back by 2 bases and J by 6 bases.